The rows below give T cell receptor beta chains drawn from one sample of a study of T cell responses to AZD1222 COVID-19 vaccine. Sequencing used immunoSEQ multiplex PCR; TCRdb keeps in-frame clones, though not all of them. The sample gives some 130,000 clones, approximately 83% of which show up once; less than 9.5% is in the top ten. Sequenced here: peripheral blood, sampled on day 0 of AZD1222 vaccination. The receptors shown here come from an adult in good health. Both conserved end residues are trimmed from each CDR3. Size is stated for part of the rows, as once, few or many counts, or as a class when the clone is expanded.

TRBJ2-2	TRBV13	NA	ASSADHLNTGELF
TRBJ2-2	TRBV19	few	ASSRSSGRTTGELF
TRBJ1-5	TRBV19	NA	ASTSWTETNQPQH
TRBJ1-5	TRBV4-2	few	ASSQGTGYQPQH
TRBJ2-5	TRBV30	NA	AWMPGLQETQY
TRBJ1-1	TRBV15	few	ATSRAYWGNTEAF
TRBJ1-1	TRBV27	NA	ASTLTANTEAF
TRBJ2-1	TRBV10-3	NA	AISELSGGHSNEQF
TRBJ2-1	TRBV5-1	NA	ASSLEGGNEQF
TRBJ2-5	TRBV28	NA	ASSLTGGTVETQY
TRBJ1-2	TRBV12-5	NA	ASGWEDRLYGYT
TRBJ2-7	TRBV5-4	NA	ASSPTGGSYEQY
TRBJ2-7	TRBV5-6	NA	ASSLSSYEQY
TRBJ2-2	TRBV9	NA	ASSRAFTGELF